This TCR beta chain originates from a study of identical twins. Study-wide points: Modelling underestimated the level of out-of-frame TCR alpha sharing observed in monozygotic twins. Researchers reported weaker excess twin sharing in beta out-of-frame sequences. Findings depended on cross-sectional statistics rather than tracking the same donors.

This clonotype was counted a few times. Its target is not known. Trimming cost V 5 bases and J 1 base; bases outside gene matches: 8. Germline lookup yields CDR1 SEHNR and CDR2 FQNEAQ (reference sequence). The CDR3 totals 16 residues. TCRdb ran MiXCR on the 5' RACE reads and lists one entry per CDR3 protein. The sample holds hundreds of thousands of distinct CDR3 sequences; about 20% are singletons and the top ten take about an eighth. The sample was also linked to a second study, of T cells expressing NK-cell markers. From that second work: Restricting sorting to alpha-beta TCR T cells was achieved in several experiments by an anti-gamma-delta TCR antibody.

The TCR was taken from a woman aged 18-29 years in good health. The V and J genes are TRBV7-9 and TRBJ1-1; 9 bases align to TRBD1. Sequenced sample: PBMCs. The CDR3, as DNA: TGTGCCAGCAGCCCCATGACAGGGGGACAGAACACTGAAGCTTTCTTT. Its protein product is CASSPMTGGQNTEAFF. Full variable domain (rest looked up from reference TRBV7-9 and TRBJ1-1): DTGVSQNPRHKITKRGQNVTFRCDPISEHNRLYWYRQTLGQGPEFLTYFQNEAQLEKSRLLSDRFSAERPKGSFSTLEIQRTEQGDSAMYLCASSPMTGGQNTEAFFGQGTRLTVV.